The 22 T cell receptor beta chains presented below share a single source sample, sequenced in a study of T cell repertoires in cytomegalovirus infection. Via MiXCR, TCRdb re-called the reads, giving one row per CDR3 protein. Among about 130,000 distinct CDR3 sequences listed, approximately 9.2% were seen once. Source material: PBMCs. Receptors originate from a human donor in good health (CMV status not recorded). Some clones in this sample may be carry-over from other donors' samples.

This clonotype was seen a few times. The chain combines TRBV5-1 with TRBJ2-7, with D perhaps matching TRBD1 (6 bases). Deletions cut 3 bases from V and 2 bases from J, with 18 bases between. This CDR3 spans 16 amino acids. Looked up from germline, CDR1 is SGHRS and CDR2 is YFSETQ. The CDR3 DNA follows: TGCGCCAGCAGCTCAGAACAGACAGGAACCACCTACGAGCAGTACTTC. The encoded protein is CASSSEQTGTTYEQYF.

This clonotype was recorded at least ten times. V is TRBV7-9 and J is TRBJ1-1; D uncertain. Trimming left V 2 bases short and J 4 bases short, with 8 bases between. The germline V gene has CDR1 SEHNR and CDR2 FQNEAQ (reference sequence). This CDR3 comprises 13 residues. The CDR3 bases are TGTGCCAGCAGCTTAAATATTGTCACTGAAGCTTTCTTT. Its protein product is CASSLNIVTEAFF.

This clonotype was detected many times. The V gene is TRBV4-1, the J gene TRBJ1-1; D is undetermined. The CDR3 runs 16 residues. Germline CDR1 and CDR2: MGHRA and YSYEKL. V was shortened by 1 base and J by 1 base, with 13 bases between the two germline ends. The DNA of the CDR3 is TGCGCCAGCAGCCAAGGCCCTCGGACGGCGAACACTGAAGCTTTCTTT. Translating it yields CASSQGPRTANTEAFF.

This clonotype was recorded many times. This chain connects TRBV7-9 to TRBJ1-1, with D unresolved. Germline CDR1 reads SEHNR; CDR2 reads FQNEAQ (reference sequence). Trimming pared 2 bases from V and 4 bases from J, leaving 8 bases between. CDR3 length: 13 residues. CDR3 loop: CASSLPGFTEAFF. CDR3 nucleotides: TGTGCCAGCAGCTTACCGGGGTTCACTGAAGCTTTCTTT. The full variable domain, with the rest looked up from reference TRBV7-9 and TRBJ1-1, is DTGVSQNPRHKITKRGQNVTFRCDPISEHNRLYWYRQTLGQGPEFLTYFQNEAQLEKSRLLSDRFSAERPKGSFSTLEIQRTEQGDSAMYLCASSLPGFTEAFFGQGTRLTVV.

This clonotype was detected ten times or more. This chain links TRBV5-6 with TRBJ2-5; possible D gene TRBD1, 6 bases. Trimming removed 0 bases from V and 4 bases from J, with 19 bases in between. The CDR3 loop spans 17 amino acids. Looked up from germline, CDR1 is SGHDT and CDR2 is YYEEEE. CDR3 coding DNA: TGTGCCAGCAGCTTGGCCACCCAGGACAGAAGAAGAGAGACCCAGTACTTC. It encodes CASSLATQDRRRETQYF.

There are many counts of this clonotype. This chain uses TRBV19 with TRBJ2-1; the match to TRBD2 covers 7 bases. Germline CDR1 LNHDA, CDR2 SQIVND (reference sequence). V lost 5 bases, J lost 5 bases, and 12 bases stayed unmatched. This CDR3 spans 16 amino acids. This CDR3 reads CASSAGLWLLNNEQFF. The CDR3 DNA is TGTGCCAGTAGTGCGGGACTATGGCTCCTGAACAATGAGCAGTTCTTC. Full variable domain (missing parts from reference TRBV19 and TRBJ2-1): DGGITQSPKYLFRKEGQNVTLSCEQNLNHDAMYWYRQDPGQGLRLIYYSQIVNDFQKGDIAEGYSVSREKKESFPLTVTSAQKNPTAFYLCASSAGLWLLNNEQFFGPGTRLTVL.

This clonotype was observed many times. This chain connects TRBV28 to TRBJ2-3, with TRBD2 identical over 13 bases. Trimming removed 5 bases from V and 14 bases from J; junction bases left unmatched: 10. Germline CDR1 MDHEN, CDR2 SYDVKM. The CDR3 consists of 14 residues. The DNA for the CDR3 is TGTGCCAGCAGTCCCACTAGCGGGGGGGCCTTCGGGTATTTT. Amino acid sequence: CASSPTSGGAFGYF.

This clonotype was found many times. The chain combines TRBV28 with TRBJ2-2; 8 nucleotides agree with TRBD2. The CDR3 sequence is 16 residues long. Germline loops: CDR1 MDHEN, CDR2 SYDVKM. Unmatched junction bases numbered 10, after V lost 5 bases and J lost 5 bases. Here the CDR3 DNA reads TGTGCCAGCAGTAAACGAGCGGGGGCGGGGACCGGGGAGCTGTTTTTT. Amino acids: CASSKRAGAGTGELFF.

In this sample, this clonotype turned up once. The chain couples TRBV9 to TRBJ2-1; 7 nucleotides align to TRBD2. The CDR3 contains 13 residues. V lost 2 bases to trimming and J lost 8 bases; unmatched junction nucleotides: 4. CDR1 is SGDLS, CDR2 YYNGEE, per germline. The CDR3, as DNA: TGTGCCAGCAGCGTTGGACTAGTTCATGAGCAGTTCTTC. This sequence encodes CASSVGLVHEQFF. Full variable domain (missing parts from reference TRBV9 and TRBJ2-1): DSGVTQTPKHLITATGQRVTLRCSPRSGDLSVYWYQQSLDQGLQFLIQYYNGEERAKGNILERFSAQQFPDLHSELNLSSLELGDSALYFCASSVGLVHEQFFGPGTRLTVL.

In DNA form, the CDR3 reads TGTGCCAGTAGTAAGACTAGCGGCAAAAGATCAGATACGCAGTATTTT. Amino acid sequence: CASSKTSGKRSDTQYF. The rearrangement uses TRBV19 and TRBJ2-3; 9 bases match TRBD2. The ends lost 4 bases at V and 4 bases at J; junction bases unmatched: 9. The germline V gene has CDR1 LNHDA and CDR2 SQIVND (reference sequence). This CDR3 contains 16 residues.

This clonotype was counted many times. The chain combines TRBV7-8 with TRBJ1-1, with a tentative D call TRBD1 (5 bases). The CDR3 contains 14 residues. Germline CDR1 reads SGHVS; CDR2 reads FQNEAQ. V was pared by 3 bases and J by 3 bases, with 11 bases between. The CDR3 reads CASSLMAGDTEAFF. CDR3 in DNA: TGTGCCAGCAGCTTGATGGCGGGGGACACTGAAGCTTTCTTT.

This clonotype was counted between two and nine times. This chain connects TRBV28 to TRBJ2-5, with 10 bases identical to TRBD1. Germline V gene data show CDR1 as MDHEN and CDR2 as SYDVKM. The V gene end was trimmed by 3 bases and the J gene end by 5 bases; junction bases not matched to a gene: 9. The CDR3 has 16 residues. CDR3 residues: CASSLRDRGPQETQYF. The CDR3 DNA sequence: TGTGCCAGCAGTTTGAGGGACAGGGGCCCCCAGGAGACCCAGTACTTC.

This clonotype was seen repeatedly, ten times or more. This rearrangement joins TRBV7-8 to TRBJ2-1, with a possible D match to TRBD2 (7 bases). From germline, CDR1 is SGHVS and CDR2 FQNEAQ. The CDR3 runs to 20 residues. V dropped 6 bases and J dropped 4 bases, with 31 bases sitting between them. The CDR3 DNA reads as TGTGCCAGCAGGCCCACCCACAAGGGGGGGAGGGCTTCTGGGTACAATGAGCAGTTCTTC. As protein: CASRPTHKGGRASGYNEQFF.

This clonotype was seen many times. The V gene is TRBV7-2, the J gene TRBJ2-3; no clear D gene. The CDR3 runs 15 residues. CDR1 is SGHTA, CDR2 FQGNSA, per germline. V lost 0 bases and J 9 bases, leaving 16 bases between the germline ends. CDR3 nucleotide sequence: TGTGCCAGCAGCTTAGCTTGGGATGGCCCCCTCACGCAGTATTTT. Encoded protein: CASSLAWDGPLTQYF.

CDR3 nucleotide sequence: TGTGCCAGCAGCCCCCCCCCCCCCCAGGGAGGGCTAAGGACTGAAGCTTTCTTT. Its translation is CASSPPPPQGGLRTEAFF. The gene calls are TRBV7-9 and TRBJ1-1; the D gene is possibly TRBD1 (5 bases). The V end lost 5 bases, the J end lost 5 bases, and 27 bases lay between the germline ends. In germline, CDR1 is SEHNR, CDR2 FQNEAQ (reference sequence). The CDR3 sequence is 18 residues long.

About this clonotype itself: Its ends do not fully match the called genes, so a read error is possible. The rearrangement joins TRBV4-1 to TRBJ2-1; TRBD2 aligns across 8 bases. The CDR3 spans 17 residues. Germline CDR1 is MGHRA and CDR2 is YSYEKL. The CDR3 DNA sequence: TGTGCCAGCAGCCAGTCAGGCGGGGGGAGCTCCTACAATGAGCAGTTCTTC. Its translation is CASSQSGGGSSYNEQFF.

The chain recombines TRBV7-8 with TRBJ2-2; 7 bases map to TRBD2. V trimming: 4 bases; J trimming: 0 bases; junction bases outside the gene matches: 14. Germline V gene sequence: CDR1 SGHVS, CDR2 FQNEAQ. The CDR3 extends over 19 amino acids. The chain's CDR3 is CASSSWGGGGKTNTGELFF. As DNA, the CDR3 is TGTGCCAGCAGCTCATGGGGGGGGGGGGGGAAAACGAACACCGGGGAGCTGTTTTTT.

As to this clonotype: A clone one base away is much larger, so this may be a read error. V and J are TRBV20-1 and TRBJ1-5, with D perhaps matching TRBD1 (5 bases). CDR1 and CDR2 from the germline V gene are DFQATT and SNEGSKA (reference sequence). The length of the CDR3 is 15 residues. The CDR3 nucleotides read TGCAGTGCTAGATTCTCCGATCCGGGGAGACAGCTCCAGCATTTT. The encoded protein is CSARFSDPGRQLQHF.

This clonotype was seen many times. This chain joins TRBV14 and TRBJ2-7, with 7 bases lining up with TRBD1. This CDR3 comprises 15 residues. CDR1 and CDR2 (germline): SGHDN, FVKESK. V lost 4 bases, J lost 5 bases, and 11 bases stayed unmatched. This CDR3 is CASSLLAQGTNEQYF. The CDR3 DNA follows: TGTGCCAGCAGCCTTTTGGCACAGGGGACGAACGAGCAGTACTTC.

J is TRBJ1-1 and V is TRBV13; a weak D match, TRBD1 (6 bases). Germline V gives CDR1 PRHDT, CDR2 FYEKMQ (reference sequence). This CDR3 has 13 amino acids. V dropped 5 bases and J dropped 1 base, with 8 bases sitting between them. CDR3 sequence reads: CASSTRGNTEAFF. DNA of the CDR3: TGTGCCAGCAGCACCAGGGGGAACACTGAAGCTTTCTTT. The whole variable domain, filled in from reference TRBV13 and TRBJ1-1, reads AAGVIQSPRHLIKEKRETATLKCYPIPRHDTVYWYQQGPGQDPQFLISFYEKMQSDKGSIPDRFSAQQFSDYHSELNMSSLELGDSALYFCASSTRGNTEAFFGQGTRLTVV.

This clonotype was counted many times. The J gene is TRBJ1-4, the V gene TRBV18, with D possibly matching TRBD1 (5 bases). CDR1 is KGHSH and CDR2 is LQKENI in the germline V gene. The V end lost 2 bases, the J end lost 8 bases, and 15 bases lay between the germline ends. The CDR3 consists of 15 residues. CDR3 sequence (DNA): TGTGCCAGCTCACCAGGGACGGGTGTTTCAGAAAAACTGTTTTTT. Protein sequence: CASSPGTGVSEKLFF. Combining the CDR3 with reference TRBV18 and TRBJ1-4 gives the whole variable domain NAGVMQNPRHLVRRRGQEARLRCSPMKGHSHVYWYRQLPEEGLKFMVYLQKENIIDESGMPKERFSAEFPKEGPSILRIQQVVRGDSAAYFCASSPGTGVSEKLFFGSGTQLSVL.

This clonotype was detected many times. CDR3 sequence (DNA): TGCAGTGCTAGAGACGGTTCGGCGCCAGATACGCAGTATTTT. This codes for CSARDGSAPDTQYF. This rearrangement joins TRBV20-1 to TRBJ2-3; D call uncertain. This CDR3 region has 14 residues. The germline gives CDR1 DFQATT, CDR2 SNEGSKA (reference sequence). V shed 0 bases and J shed 4 bases, with 11 bases lying between them.